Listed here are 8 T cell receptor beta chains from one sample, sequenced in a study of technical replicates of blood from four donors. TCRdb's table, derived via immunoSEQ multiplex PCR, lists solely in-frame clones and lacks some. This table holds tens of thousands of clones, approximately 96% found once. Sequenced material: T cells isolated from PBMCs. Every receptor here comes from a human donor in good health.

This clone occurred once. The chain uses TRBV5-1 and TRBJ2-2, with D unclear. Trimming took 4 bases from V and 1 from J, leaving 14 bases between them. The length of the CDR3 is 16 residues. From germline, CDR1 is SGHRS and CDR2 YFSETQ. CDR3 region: CASSTPQSMNTGELFF. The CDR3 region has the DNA TGCGCCAGCAGCACCCCCCAGTCGATGAACACCGGGGAGCTGTTTTTT.

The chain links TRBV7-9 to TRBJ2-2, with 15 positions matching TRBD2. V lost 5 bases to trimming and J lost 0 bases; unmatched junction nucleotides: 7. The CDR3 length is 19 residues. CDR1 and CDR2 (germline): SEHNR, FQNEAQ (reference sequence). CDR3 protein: CASSGPGLAGGANTGELFF. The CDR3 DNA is TGTGCCAGCAGCGGTCCGGGACTAGCGGGAGGAGCGAACACCGGGGAGCTGTTTTTT.

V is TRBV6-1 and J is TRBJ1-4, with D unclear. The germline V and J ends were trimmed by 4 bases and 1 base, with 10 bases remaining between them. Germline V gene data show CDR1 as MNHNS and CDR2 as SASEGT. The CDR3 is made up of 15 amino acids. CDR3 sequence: CASSGQAGTNEKLFF. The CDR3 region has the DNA TGTGCCAGCAGTGGACAAGCGGGAACTAATGAAAAACTGTTTTTT.

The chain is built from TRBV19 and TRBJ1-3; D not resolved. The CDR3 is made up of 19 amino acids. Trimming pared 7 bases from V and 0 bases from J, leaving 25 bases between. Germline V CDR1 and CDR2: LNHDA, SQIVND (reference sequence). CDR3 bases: TGTGCCAGTATCACCACTCGGGAGGGTGATCTAGGCTCTGGAAACACCATATATTTT. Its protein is CASITTREGDLGSGNTIYF.

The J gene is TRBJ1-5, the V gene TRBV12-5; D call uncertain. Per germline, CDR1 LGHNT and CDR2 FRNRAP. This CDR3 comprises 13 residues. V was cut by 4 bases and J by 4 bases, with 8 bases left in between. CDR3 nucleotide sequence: TGTGCTAGTGGTTGGGAGGAGAATCAGCCCCAGCATTTT. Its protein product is CASGWEENQPQHF.

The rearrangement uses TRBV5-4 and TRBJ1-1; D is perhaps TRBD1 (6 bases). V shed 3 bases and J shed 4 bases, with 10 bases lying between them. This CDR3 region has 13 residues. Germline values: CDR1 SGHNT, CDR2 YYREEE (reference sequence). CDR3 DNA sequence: TGTGCCAGCAGCTCCAGGGGCCTCACTGAAGCTTTCTTT. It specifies CASSSRGLTEAFF. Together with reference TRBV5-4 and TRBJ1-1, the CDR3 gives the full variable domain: ETGVTQSPTHLIKTRGQQVTLRCSSQSGHNTVSWYQQALGQGPQFIFQYYREEENGRGNFPPRFSGLQFPNYSSELNVNALELDDSALYLCASSSRGLTEAFFGQGTRLTVV.

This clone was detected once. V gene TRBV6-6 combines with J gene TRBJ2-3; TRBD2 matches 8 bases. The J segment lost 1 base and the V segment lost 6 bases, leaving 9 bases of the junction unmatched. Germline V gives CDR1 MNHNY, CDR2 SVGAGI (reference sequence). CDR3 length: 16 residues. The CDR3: CASRASGSGGTDTQYF. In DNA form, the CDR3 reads TGTGCCAGCAGAGCAAGCGGGAGCGGTGGCACAGATACGCAGTATTTT.

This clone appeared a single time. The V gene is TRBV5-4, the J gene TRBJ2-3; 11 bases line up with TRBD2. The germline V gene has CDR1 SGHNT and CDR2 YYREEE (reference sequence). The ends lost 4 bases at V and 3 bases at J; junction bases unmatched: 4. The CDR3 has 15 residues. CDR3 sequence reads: CASSQGLAETDTQYF. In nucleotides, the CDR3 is TGTGCCAGCAGCCAGGGACTAGCGGAGACAGATACGCAGTATTTT. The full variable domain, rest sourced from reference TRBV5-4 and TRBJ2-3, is ETGVTQSPTHLIKTRGQQVTLRCSSQSGHNTVSWYQQALGQGPQFIFQYYREEENGRGNFPPRFSGLQFPNYSSELNVNALELDDSALYLCASSQGLAETDTQYFGPGTRLTVL.